These 5 T cell receptor beta chains share one sample of origin, sequenced in a study of blood T cells in healthy people across ages. PCR was performed a second time for roughly 7 to 12 cycles using a sample-barcoded 5' primer and a J-beta primer mix. One entry per CDR3 protein, called by TCRdb with MiXCR from the 5' RACE reads. Here the sample spans some 1 million distinct CDR3 sequences, 40% to 45% being singletons. Sequenced: blood. The receptors shown here come from a woman aged 60-70 years in good health.

Regarding this clonotype: Given a much more abundant clone one base away, this may be a read error. This rearrangement joins TRBV7-9 to TRBJ2-7; D unclear. This CDR3 contains 12 residues. The germline V and J ends were trimmed by 8 bases and 7 bases, with 15 bases remaining between them. Germline V gives CDR1 SEHNR, CDR2 FQNEAQ (reference sequence). The CDR3 spells CASPGSLWEQYF. The CDR3, as DNA: TGTGCCAGCCCCGGGTCCCTGTGGGAGCAGTACTTC.

The chain has TRBV6-5 and TRBJ1-6; TRBD1 agrees at 9 bases. V dropped 2 bases and J dropped 9; count of bases not matched to a gene: 5. The CDR3 has 15 residues. Germline V gives CDR1 MNHEY, CDR2 SVGAGI. The CDR3 region is CASSYAATGGSPLHF. In nucleotides, the CDR3 is TGTGCCAGCAGTTACGCCGCGACAGGGGGTTCACCCCTCCACTTT.

This clonotype showed up just a few times. The genes are TRBV12-3 or TRBV12-4 and TRBJ2-7, with D maybe TRBD1 (5 bases). The CDR3 sequence is 15 residues long. The germline V and J ends were trimmed by 2 bases and 0 bases, with 11 bases remaining between them. CDR3 protein: CASSLRPGNSYEQYF. As DNA, the CDR3 is TGTGCCAGCAGTTTACGTCCAGGGAACTCCTACGAGCAGTACTTC.

This clonotype showed up just a few times. The CDR3 sequence: CASSNQGRSTDTQYF. CDR3 sequence (DNA): TGTGCCAGCAGCAACCAAGGGCGGAGCACAGATACGCAGTATTTT. The gene calls are TRBV21-1 and TRBJ2-3; the tabulated D call, TRBD1, remains unverified against the DNA. TRBV21-1 is a known pseudogene. This CDR3 comprises 15 residues.

The rearrangement joins TRBV5-5 to TRBJ2-7; 9 bases line up with TRBD1. Per the germline V gene, CDR1 is SGHKS and CDR2 is YYEKEE (reference sequence). V trimming: 4 bases; J trimming: 0 bases; junction bases outside the gene matches: 5. This CDR3 comprises 15 residues. The CDR3 protein is CASSARTGDSYEQYF. The CDR3 DNA sequence: TGTGCCAGCAGCGCACGGACAGGGGACTCCTACGAGCAGTACTTC.